Listed below are T cell receptor beta chains from one sample, sequenced in a study of response to subunit inactivated influenza vaccine. TCRdb reprocessed the RT-PCR reads with MiXCR, giving one entry per CDR3 protein. The repertoire holds around 580,000 distinct CDR3 sequences, 14% seen once, with roughly 10% in the top ten. The specimen was PBMCs from blood, collected approximately 12 days after vaccination. The receptors were sampled from a middle-aged man who received an inactivated influenza vaccine. Each CDR3 is given with its conserved first and last residue. D genes are given only for firm matches. Size values are once, few and many counts, or a class for expanded clones, and some rows have none.

>few|TRBJ2-7|TRBD1|TRBV18
CASSPKGAPSYEQYF
TGTGCCAGCTCACCGAAGGGGGCACCTTCGTACGAGCAGTACTTC
>.|TRBJ1-1|TRBD1|TRBV29-1
CSGRQGSNTEAFF
TGCAGCGGTCGACAGGGTTCGAACACTGAAGCTTTCTTT
>.|TRBJ2-1|TRBD2|TRBV20-1
CSATGLAIYNEQFF
TGCAGTGCTACGGGACTAGCGATCTACAATGAGCAGTTCTTC
>few|TRBJ1-4|.|TRBV18
CASSKTAANEKLFF
TGTGCCAGCTCAAAAACCGCGGCTAATGAAAAACTGTTTTTT
>few|TRBJ1-2|.|TRBV15
CATSREIRGGEDGYTF
TGTGCCACCAGCAGGGAAATACGTGGAGGGGAGGATGGCTACACCTTC
>.|TRBJ2-1|.|TRBV12-3/TRBV12-4
CASSWTANNEQFF
TGTGCCAGCAGCTGGACAGCTAACAATGAGCAGTTCTTC
>.|TRBJ2-1|.|TRBV7-2
CASSQSLDGERFF
TGTGCCAGCAGCCAGAGTCTCGACGGAGAAAGGTTCTTC
>.|TRBJ2-4|.|TRBV29-1
CSVDAGPELAKNIQYF
TGCAGCGTTGATGCCGGGCCGGAACTAGCCAAAAACATTCAGTACTTC
>many|TRBJ1-5|TRBD1|TRBV12-3/TRBV12-4
CASRGTGNQPQHF
TGTGCCAGCAGGGGGACAGGCAATCAGCCCCAGCATTTT
>.|TRBJ2-7|TRBD2|TRBV29-1
CSVHSGRHSYEQYF
TGCAGCGTCCATAGCGGGCGCCACTCCTACGAGCAGTACTTC
>few|TRBJ2-3|TRBD1|TRBV12-3/TRBV12-4
CASSFLFLPGTGGRTDTQYF
TGTGCCAGCAGTTTTCTTTTCCTTCCTGGGACAGGGGGACGCACAGATACGCAGTATTTT
>many|TRBJ1-1|.|TRBV20-1
CSARDQGLNTEAFF
TGCAGTGCTAGAGACCAGGGTCTGAACACTGAAGCTTTCTTT
>.|TRBJ2-5|.|TRBV4-3
CASPEDETQYF
TGCGCCAGCCCTGAAGATGAGACCCAGTACTTC
>few|TRBJ2-3|.|TRBV10-2
CASIGGRNTDTQYF
TGCGCCAGCATTGGGGGGCGCAACACAGATACGCAGTATTTT
>.|TRBJ2-5|.|TRBV6-2/TRBV6-3
CASSPDRPDYGTQYF
TGTGCCAGCAGTCCCGACAGGCCCGATTATGGGACCCAGTACTTC
>few|TRBJ2-7|TRBD2|TRBV6-2/TRBV6-3
CASSPGLLKLAAPLEQYF
TGTGCCAGCAGTCCCGGCCTCCTGAAACTAGCGGCCCCACTTGAGCAGTACTTC
>many|TRBJ2-7|TRBD1|TRBV4-1
CASSQDDRGPGEQYF
TGCGCCAGCAGCCAAGACGACAGGGGGCCGGGCGAGCAGTACTTC
>many|TRBJ2-7|.|TRBV12-3/TRBV12-4
CASSLSGLYEQYF
TGTGCCAGCAGTTTGTCCGGGTTATACGAGCAGTACTTC
>.|TRBJ2-5|TRBD2|TRBV12-3/TRBV12-4
CASSSGTSGWQDQYF
TGTGCCAGCAGTTCCGGGACTAGCGGGTGGCAGGACCAGTACTTC
>few|TRBJ2-7|TRBD1|TRBV7-2
CASSLVRTGARAYEQYF
TGTGCCAGCAGCTTAGTCCGAACAGGGGCGAGGGCTTACGAGCAGTACTTC
>.|TRBJ1-2|TRBD1|TRBV4-3
CASSPRQGGIYGYTF
TGCGCCAGCAGCCCCCGACAGGGCGGGATCTATGGCTACACCTTC
>.|TRBJ2-3|TRBD2|TRBV29-1
CSVARGGLTDTQYF
TGCAGCGTGGCTCGGGGGGGCCTCACAGATACGCAGTATTTT
>.|TRBJ2-7|.|TRBV3-1
CASSQMGHASYEQYF
TGTGCCAGCAGCCAAATGGGTCACGCCTCCTACGAGCAGTACTTC